This T cell receptor beta chain was retrieved from a study of T cell clusters in autoimmune cytopenias. Germline V lookup: CDR1 GTSNPN, CDR2 SVGIG (reference sequence). The CDR3 length is 11 residues. This clonotype registers medium-sized by frequency. As yet, its antigen is unknown. Each sample's input was 200 to 300 ng genomic DNA, approximately 37,500 genome equivalents. TRB was amplified by touch-down multiplex PCR, primer pools A and B combined. For each CDR3 protein, TCRdb gives one entry from its re-call of the multiplex PCR reads, without DNA. The sample holds almost 15,000 distinct CDR3 sequences. General observations from the study: Physiological T cell clusters of healthy donors were apparently absent in primary autoimmune cytopenia patients. Functional roles of the in silico T cell clusters still await experimental validation. TRB repertoire shifts in secondary cytopenia and chronic lymphocytic leukemia mostly reflected lymphoma, not autoimmunity. Comparing secondary cytopenia with chronic lymphocytic leukemia showed no cluster-lack signature, apparently masked by lymphoma repertoire.

The receptor comes from a human donor with an autoimmune cytopenia or autoimmune hepatitis (not recorded which). The chain links TRBV30 to TRBJ2-2. Input material: peripheral blood. The CDR3 region is CAWENTGELFF.